This passage covers 5 T cell receptor beta chains from one sample sequenced in a study of vaccination and CD4 T cells after COVID-19. These receptors are not linked to any known antigen. An Oncomine TCR Beta short-read assay was used to sequence the DNA from cultured CD4+ T cells. MiXCR, run by TCRdb on the PCR reads, gives a single entry per CDR3 protein. The sample includes about 18,000 distinct CDR3 sequences, approximately 51% of them seen just once. Treatment indicated: roughly 11-day PBMC culture with coronavirus spike peptide pools or control peptides (ViraFEST assay). Sequencing input: CD4+ T cells from blood, cultured in vitro. These receptors all come from a human donor who had recovered from COVID-19.

The J gene is TRBJ1-5, the V gene TRBV6-1; D unresolved. The CDR3 has 13 residues. V lost 8 bases, J lost 5 bases, and 13 bases lay in between. Germline assignment: CDR1 MNHNS and CDR2 SASEGT. The CDR3 loop reads CASRVDGDQPQHF. The CDR3 bases are TGTGCCAGCCGGGTGGACGGTGATCAGCCCCAGCATTTT.

The CDR3 DNA reads as TGTGCCACCAGTGAAGGGACGGATGACGACTACACCTTC. It is translated as CATSEGTDDDYTF. This rearrangement joins TRBV24-1 to TRBJ1-2; maybe TRBD1 (5 bases). The CDR3 is 13 amino acids. V lost 4 bases and J 10 bases, leaving 15 bases between the germline ends. Germline CDR1 and CDR2: KGHDR and SFDVKD.

This chain joins TRBV6-1 and TRBJ2-3; no clear D gene. From germline, CDR1 is MNHNS and CDR2 SASEGT. This CDR3 has 15 amino acids. Deletions cut 4 bases from V and 2 bases from J, with 13 bases between. CDR3 protein: CASSVSQSLTDTQYF. The CDR3, as DNA: TGTGCCAGCAGTGTATCACAATCTCTCACAGATACGCAGTATTTT.

The J gene is TRBJ2-2, the V gene TRBV20-1, with 7 bases that match TRBD1. After removal of 4 bases from V and 5 bases from J, the junction contained 1 base not matched to a gene. Germline V gene sequence: CDR1 DFQATT, CDR2 SNEGSKA (reference sequence). CDR3 size: 12 residues. CDR3: CSANRGTGELFF. CDR3 DNA sequence: TGCAGTGCTAACAGGGGAACCGGGGAGCTGTTTTTT.

The J gene is TRBJ2-3, the V gene TRBV5-1, with 11 bases that match TRBD2. The CDR3 has 15 amino acids. The V segment lost 5 bases and the J segment 0 bases; nucleotides outside the gene matches: 2. Looked up from germline, CDR1 is SGHRS and CDR2 is YFSETQ. The CDR3 loop reads CASRRTSGSTDTQYF. In DNA form, the CDR3 reads TGCGCCAGCAGGAGGACTAGCGGGAGCACAGATACGCAGTATTTT.